A selection of T cell receptor beta chains follows, all from one sample in a study of CD8 T cells in Susac syndrome. Each CDR3 protein is one row after TCRdb ran MiXCR on the immunoSEQ multiplex PCR reads. The repertoire holds around 130,000 distinct CDR3 sequences, with around 96% as singletons. The sequenced sample consisted of CD4+ T cells from PBMCs. These receptors all come from a human donor in good health. CDR3s leave out the opening cysteine and the closing phenylalanine or tryptophan. The order of the fields is clone size, D gene, V gene, J gene, CDR3 protein. A D gene is named only where the DNA matches it firmly. Rows give clone size only sometimes, using once, few, many, or a class for an expanded clone.

-	-	TRBV29-1	TRBJ1-2	SVEIPPRGYT
-	TRBD1	TRBV12-3/TRBV12-4	TRBJ2-7	ASTGIRQGALTYEQY
-	-	TRBV12-3/TRBV12-4	TRBJ1-4	ASSFMGEKLF
once	-	TRBV7-2	TRBJ1-2	ASSLVATATNYGYT
-	-	TRBV29-1	TRBJ2-7	SVVALGMRNEQY
-	-	TRBV12-3/TRBV12-4	TRBJ2-2	ASSRQAGELF
-	-	TRBV4-1	TRBJ1-5	ASSRKSRDQPQH
-	-	TRBV2	TRBJ1-5	ASNYISNQPQH
-	TRBD1	TRBV20-1	TRBJ2-4	SARDMGTVLGKNIQY
-	-	TRBV6-5	TRBJ2-5	ASSSIVEGTQY
-	-	TRBV5-6	TRBJ2-4	ASSSGPPLAKNIQY
-	-	TRBV28	TRBJ2-7	ASSLPRQKQY
-	-	TRBV12-3/TRBV12-4	TRBJ1-5	ATQGLSNQPQH
-	TRBD2	TRBV3-1	TRBJ2-7	ASSQDGLAGASYEQY
-	TRBD2	TRBV19	TRBJ2-3	ASSIGTKADTQY
-	-	TRBV2	TRBJ2-1	ASSVGSNEQF
-	TRBD2	TRBV28	TRBJ2-1	ASSGALAGTYNEQF
-	TRBD1	TRBV20-1	TRBJ2-7	SAHRGPVTAYEQY